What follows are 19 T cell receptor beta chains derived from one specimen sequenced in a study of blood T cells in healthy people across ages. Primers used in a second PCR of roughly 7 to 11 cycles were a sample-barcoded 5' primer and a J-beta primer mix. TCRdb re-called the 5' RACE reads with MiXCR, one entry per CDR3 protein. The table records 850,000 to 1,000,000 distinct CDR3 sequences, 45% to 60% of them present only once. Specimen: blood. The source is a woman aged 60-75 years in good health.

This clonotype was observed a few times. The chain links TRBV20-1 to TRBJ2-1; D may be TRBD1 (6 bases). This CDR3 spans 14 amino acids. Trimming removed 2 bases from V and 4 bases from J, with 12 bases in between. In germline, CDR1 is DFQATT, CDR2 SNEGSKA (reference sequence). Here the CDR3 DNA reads TGCAGTGCTAGAACGGCAGGGGCATACAATGAGCAGTTCTTC. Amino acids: CSARTAGAYNEQFF.

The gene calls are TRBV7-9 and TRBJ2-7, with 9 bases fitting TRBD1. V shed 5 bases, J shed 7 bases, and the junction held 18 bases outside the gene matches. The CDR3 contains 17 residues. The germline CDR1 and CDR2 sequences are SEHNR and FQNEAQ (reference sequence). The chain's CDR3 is CASSNRDRAQRYNEQYF. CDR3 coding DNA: TGTGCCAGCAGCAACCGGGACAGGGCCCAGAGGTACAATGAGCAGTACTTC.

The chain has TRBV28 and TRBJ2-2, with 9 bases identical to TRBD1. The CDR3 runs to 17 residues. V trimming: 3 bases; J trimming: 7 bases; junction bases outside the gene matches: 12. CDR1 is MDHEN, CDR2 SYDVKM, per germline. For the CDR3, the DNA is TGTGCCAGCAGTTTTCCCCGGGACAGGGTCACACGCGGGGAGCTGTTTTTT. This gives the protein CASSFPRDRVTRGELFF.

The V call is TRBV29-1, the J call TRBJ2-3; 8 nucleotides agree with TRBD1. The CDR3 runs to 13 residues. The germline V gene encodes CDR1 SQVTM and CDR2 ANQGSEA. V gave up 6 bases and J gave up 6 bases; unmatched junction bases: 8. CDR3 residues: CSVRYTGGDTQYF. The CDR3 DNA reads TGCAGCGTCCGATATACAGGGGGGGATACGCAGTATTTT.

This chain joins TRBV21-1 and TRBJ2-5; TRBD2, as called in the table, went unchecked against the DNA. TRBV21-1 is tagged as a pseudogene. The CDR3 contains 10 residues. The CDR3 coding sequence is TGTGCCAGCAGCCGGAGGGCCCAGTACTTC. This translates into CASSRRAQYF.

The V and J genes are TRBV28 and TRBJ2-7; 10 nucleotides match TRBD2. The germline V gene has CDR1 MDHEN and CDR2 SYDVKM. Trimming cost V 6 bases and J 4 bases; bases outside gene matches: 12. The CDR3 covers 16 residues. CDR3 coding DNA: TGTGCCAGCAGCAGCTTGACTAGCGGGCTCCGTTACGAGCAGTACTTC. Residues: CASSSLTSGLRYEQYF.

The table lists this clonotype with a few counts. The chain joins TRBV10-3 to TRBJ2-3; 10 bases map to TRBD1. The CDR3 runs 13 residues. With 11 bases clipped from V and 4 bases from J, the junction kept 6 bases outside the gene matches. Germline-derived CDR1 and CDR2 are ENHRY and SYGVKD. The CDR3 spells CAVSGTGADTQYF. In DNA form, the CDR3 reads TGTGCCGTCTCCGGGACAGGGGCAGATACGCAGTATTTT.

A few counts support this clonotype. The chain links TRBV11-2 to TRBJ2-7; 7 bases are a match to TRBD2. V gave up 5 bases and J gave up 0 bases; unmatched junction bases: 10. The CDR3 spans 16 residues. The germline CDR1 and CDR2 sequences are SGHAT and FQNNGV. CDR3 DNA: TGTGCCAGCAGCCGCGGGGGAGGGCCCACCTCCTACGAGCAGTACTTC. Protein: CASSRGGGPTSYEQYF.

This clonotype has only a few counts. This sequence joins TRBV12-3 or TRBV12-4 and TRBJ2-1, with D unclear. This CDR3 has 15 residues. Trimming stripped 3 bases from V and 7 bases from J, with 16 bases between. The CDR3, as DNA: TGTGCCAGCAGTTTTATCGACCACAGCCGTAATGAGCAGTTCTTC. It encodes CASSFIDHSRNEQFF.

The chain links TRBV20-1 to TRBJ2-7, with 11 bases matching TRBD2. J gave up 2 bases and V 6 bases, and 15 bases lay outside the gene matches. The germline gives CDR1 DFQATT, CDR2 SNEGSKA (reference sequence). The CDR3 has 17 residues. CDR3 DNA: TGCAGTGCCTATAACGGGACTAGCGGCTGGCCTACCTACGAGCAGTACTTC. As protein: CSAYNGTSGWPTYEQYF.

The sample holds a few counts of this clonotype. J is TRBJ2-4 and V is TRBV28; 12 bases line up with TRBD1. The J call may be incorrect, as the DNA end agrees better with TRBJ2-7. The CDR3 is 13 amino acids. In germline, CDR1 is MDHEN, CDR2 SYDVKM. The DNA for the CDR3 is TGTGAAACCCGGGACAGGGGGCAATACGAGCAGTACTTC. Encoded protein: CETRDRGQYEQYF.

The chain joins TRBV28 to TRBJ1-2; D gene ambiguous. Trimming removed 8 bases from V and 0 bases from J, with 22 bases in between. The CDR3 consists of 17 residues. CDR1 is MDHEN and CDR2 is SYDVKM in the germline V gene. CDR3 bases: TGTGCCAGCGGCACGGTGGGGTCGGGTTCGGCTAACTATGGCTACACCTTC. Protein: CASGTVGSGSANYGYTF.

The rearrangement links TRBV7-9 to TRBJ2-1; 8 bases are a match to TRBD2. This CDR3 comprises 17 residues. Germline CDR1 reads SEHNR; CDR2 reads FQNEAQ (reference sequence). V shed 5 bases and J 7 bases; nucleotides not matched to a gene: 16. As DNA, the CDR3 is TGTGCCAGCAGCCAAGGAGACACTAGCGGCTGGTGGAATGAGCAGTTCTTC. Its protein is CASSQGDTSGWWNEQFF.

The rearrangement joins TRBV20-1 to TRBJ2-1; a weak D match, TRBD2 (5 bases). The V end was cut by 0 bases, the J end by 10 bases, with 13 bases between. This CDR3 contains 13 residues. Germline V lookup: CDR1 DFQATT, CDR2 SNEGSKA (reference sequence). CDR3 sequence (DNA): TGCAGTGCTAGAGAACCCCGGGGTATGGAGCAGTTCTTC. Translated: CSAREPRGMEQFF.

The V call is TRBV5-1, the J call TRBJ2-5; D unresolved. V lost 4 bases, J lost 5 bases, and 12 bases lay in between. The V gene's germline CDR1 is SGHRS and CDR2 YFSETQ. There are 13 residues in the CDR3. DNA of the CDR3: TGCGCCAGCAGCGTGTGGCATACGGAGACCCAGTACTTC. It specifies CASSVWHTETQYF.

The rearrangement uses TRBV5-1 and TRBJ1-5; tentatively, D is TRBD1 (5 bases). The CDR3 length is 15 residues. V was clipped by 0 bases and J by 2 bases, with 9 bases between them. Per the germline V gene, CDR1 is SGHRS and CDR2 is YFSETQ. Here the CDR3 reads CASSLEGEGNQPQHF. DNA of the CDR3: TGCGCCAGCAGCTTGGAAGGGGAGGGCAATCAGCCCCAGCATTTT.

This CDR3 is CASSVFGSDEQFF. The DNA of the CDR3 is TGTGCCAGCAGCGTATTCGGGAGCGATGAGCAGTTCTTC. V usage is TRBV7-8 and J usage is TRBJ2-1, with a weak D call TRBD2 (6 bases). The V gene lost 5 bases and the J gene lost 8 bases, with 13 bases spanning the gap. CDR3 length: 13 amino acids. The germline V gene encodes CDR1 SGHVS and CDR2 FQNEAQ.

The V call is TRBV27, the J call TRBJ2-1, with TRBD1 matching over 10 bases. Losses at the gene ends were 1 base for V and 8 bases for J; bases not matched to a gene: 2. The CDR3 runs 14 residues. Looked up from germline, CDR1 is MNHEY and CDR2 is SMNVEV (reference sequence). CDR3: CASSLWTGGYEQFF. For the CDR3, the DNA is TGTGCCAGCAGTTTATGGACAGGGGGATATGAGCAGTTCTTC.

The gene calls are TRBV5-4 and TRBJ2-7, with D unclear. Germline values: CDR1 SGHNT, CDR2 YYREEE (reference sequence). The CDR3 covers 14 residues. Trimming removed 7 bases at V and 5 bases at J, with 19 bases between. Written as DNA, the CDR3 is TGTGCCAGCGGCAGGAGAGGACCCCGGGACGAGCAGTACTTC. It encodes CASGRRGPRDEQYF.